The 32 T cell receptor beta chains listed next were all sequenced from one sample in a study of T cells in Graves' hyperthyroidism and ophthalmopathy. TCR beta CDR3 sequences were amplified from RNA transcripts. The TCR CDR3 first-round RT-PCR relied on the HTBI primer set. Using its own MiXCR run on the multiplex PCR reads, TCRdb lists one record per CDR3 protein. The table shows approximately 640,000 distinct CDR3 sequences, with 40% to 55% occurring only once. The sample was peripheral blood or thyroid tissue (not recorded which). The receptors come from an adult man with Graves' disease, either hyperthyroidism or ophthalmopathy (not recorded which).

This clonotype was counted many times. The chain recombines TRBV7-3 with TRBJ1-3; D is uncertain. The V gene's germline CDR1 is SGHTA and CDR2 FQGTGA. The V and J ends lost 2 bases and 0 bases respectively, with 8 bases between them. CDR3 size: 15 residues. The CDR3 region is CASSLYPDSGNTIYF. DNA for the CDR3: TGTGCCAGCAGCTTATATCCAGACTCTGGAAACACCATATATTTT.

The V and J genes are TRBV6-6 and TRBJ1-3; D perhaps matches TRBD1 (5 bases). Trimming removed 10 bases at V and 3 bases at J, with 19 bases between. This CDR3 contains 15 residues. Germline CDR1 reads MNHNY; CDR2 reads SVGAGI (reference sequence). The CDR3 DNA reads TGTGCCACCAGCAGGCCGGGGGGTCATGGAAACACCATATATTTT. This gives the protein CATSRPGGHGNTIYF.

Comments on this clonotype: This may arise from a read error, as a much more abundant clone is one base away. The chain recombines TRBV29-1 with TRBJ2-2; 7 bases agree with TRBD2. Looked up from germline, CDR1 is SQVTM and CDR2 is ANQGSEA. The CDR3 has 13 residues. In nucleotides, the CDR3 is TGCAGCGTTGAAGCGGGAGGTACCGGGGAGCTGGTTTTT. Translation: CSVEAGGTGELVF.

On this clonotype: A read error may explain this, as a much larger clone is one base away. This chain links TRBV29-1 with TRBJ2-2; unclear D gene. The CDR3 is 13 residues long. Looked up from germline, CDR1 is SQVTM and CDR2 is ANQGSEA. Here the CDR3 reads CVAEKSDTGELFF. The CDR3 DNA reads TGCGTCGCCGAGAAATCGGACACCGGGGAGCTGTTTTTT.

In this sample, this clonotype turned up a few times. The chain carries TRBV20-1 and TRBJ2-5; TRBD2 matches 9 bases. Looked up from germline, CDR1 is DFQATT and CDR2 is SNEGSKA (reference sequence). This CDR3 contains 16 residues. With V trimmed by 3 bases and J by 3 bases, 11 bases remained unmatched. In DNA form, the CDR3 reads TGCAGTGCTAGCCAAGCGGGAGGAGGGGAAAAAGAGACCCAGTACTTC. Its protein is CSASQAGGGEKETQYF.

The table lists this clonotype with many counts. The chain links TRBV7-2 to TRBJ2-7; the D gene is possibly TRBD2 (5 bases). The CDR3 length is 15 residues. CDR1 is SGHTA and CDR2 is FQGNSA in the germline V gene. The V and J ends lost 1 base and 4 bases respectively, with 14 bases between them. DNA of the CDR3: TGTGCCAGCAGCTTAGAGGCTAGCAGCGGTTACGAGCAGTACTTC. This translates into CASSLEASSGYEQYF.

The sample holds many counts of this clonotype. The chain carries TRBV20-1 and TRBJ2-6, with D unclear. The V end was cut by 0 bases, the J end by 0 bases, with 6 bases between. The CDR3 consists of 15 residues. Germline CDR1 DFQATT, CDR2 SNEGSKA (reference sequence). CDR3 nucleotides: TGCAGTGCTAGAGATAAGGGCTCTGGGGCCAACGTCCTGACTTTC. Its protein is CSARDKGSGANVLTF.

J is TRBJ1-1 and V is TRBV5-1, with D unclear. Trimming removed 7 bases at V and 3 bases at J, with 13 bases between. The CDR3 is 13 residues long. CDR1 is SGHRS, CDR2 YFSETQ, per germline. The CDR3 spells CASSPRPDTEAFF. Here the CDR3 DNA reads TGCGCCAGCTCACCACGGCCCGACACTGAAGCTTTCTTT.

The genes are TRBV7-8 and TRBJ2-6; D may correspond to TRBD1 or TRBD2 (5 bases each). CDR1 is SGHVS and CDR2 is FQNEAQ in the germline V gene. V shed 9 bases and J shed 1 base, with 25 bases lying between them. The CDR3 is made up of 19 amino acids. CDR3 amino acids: CARETPGLGPLSGANVLTF. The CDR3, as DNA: TGTGCCAGGGAAACACCGGGGCTAGGGCCTTTATCTGGGGCCAACGTCCTGACTTTC.

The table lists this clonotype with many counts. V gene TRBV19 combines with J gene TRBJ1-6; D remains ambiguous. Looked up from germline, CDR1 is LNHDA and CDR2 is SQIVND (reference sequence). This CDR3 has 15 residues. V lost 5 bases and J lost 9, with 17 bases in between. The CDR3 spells CASSQIATVTSPLHF. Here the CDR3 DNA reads TGTGCCAGTAGTCAGATAGCTACAGTGACTTCACCCCTCCACTTT.

CDR3 sequence: CATSRSGVGWPQHF. DNA of the CDR3: TGTGCCACCAGCAGGTCAGGGGTAGGTTGGCCCCAGCATTTT. The rearrangement joins TRBV15 to TRBJ1-5; TRBD1 is a possible D gene (6 bases). The CDR3 sequence is 14 residues long. V dropped 3 bases and J dropped 9 bases, with 15 bases sitting between them. Germline values: CDR1 LNHNV, CDR2 YYDKDF (reference sequence).

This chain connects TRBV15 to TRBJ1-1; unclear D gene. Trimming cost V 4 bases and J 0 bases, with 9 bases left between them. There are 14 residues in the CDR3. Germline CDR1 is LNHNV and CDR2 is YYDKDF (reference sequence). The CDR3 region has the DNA TGTGCCACCAGCACCTACAGCTTGAACACTGAAGCTTTCTTT. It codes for CATSTYSLNTEAFF.

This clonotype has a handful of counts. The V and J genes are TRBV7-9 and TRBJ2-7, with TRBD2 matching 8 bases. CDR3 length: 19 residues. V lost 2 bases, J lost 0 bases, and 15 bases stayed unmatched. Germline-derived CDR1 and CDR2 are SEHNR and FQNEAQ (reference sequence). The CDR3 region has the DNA TGTGCCAGCAGCTTATCCCCCGGGAGCGGGGGCTACAGCTCCTACGAGCAGTACTTC. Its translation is CASSLSPGSGGYSSYEQYF.

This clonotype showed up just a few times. The CDR3 bases are TGTGCCAGCAGTATTAAGGGCGGTCAGCCCCAGCATTTT. Translating it yields CASSIKGGQPQHF. This chain links TRBV12-3 or TRBV12-4 with TRBJ1-5; D remains ambiguous. The CDR3 totals 13 residues. The V end lost 5 bases, the J end lost 6 bases, and 11 bases lay between the germline ends.

DNA of the CDR3: TGTGCCATCAGTGAAGTGGGGAGGCTCCTCCACTTT. Translating gives CAISEVGRLLHF. The chain is built from TRBV10-3 and TRBJ1-6; unclear D gene. V was shortened by 3 bases and J by 15 bases, with 12 bases between the two germline ends. Germline assignment: CDR1 ENHRY and CDR2 SYGVKD. This CDR3 contains 12 residues.

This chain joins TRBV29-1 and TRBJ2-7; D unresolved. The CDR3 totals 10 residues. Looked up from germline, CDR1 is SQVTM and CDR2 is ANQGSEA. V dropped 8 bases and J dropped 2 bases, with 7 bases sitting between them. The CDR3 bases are TGCAGCAGTTTCGCCTACGAGCAGTACTTC. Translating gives CSSFAYEQYF.

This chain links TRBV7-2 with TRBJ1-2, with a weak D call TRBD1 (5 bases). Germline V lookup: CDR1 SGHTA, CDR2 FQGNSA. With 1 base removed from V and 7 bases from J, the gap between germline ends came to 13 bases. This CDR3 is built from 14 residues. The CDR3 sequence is CASSLESRGSGYTF. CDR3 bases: TGTGCCAGCAGCTTAGAATCACGGGGCTCTGGCTACACCTTC.

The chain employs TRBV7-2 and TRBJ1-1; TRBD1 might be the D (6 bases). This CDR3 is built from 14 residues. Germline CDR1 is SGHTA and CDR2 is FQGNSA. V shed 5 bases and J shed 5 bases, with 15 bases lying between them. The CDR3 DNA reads TGTGCCAGCAGCCCCACAGGACAGTGGACTGAAGCTTTCTTT. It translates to CASSPTGQWTEAFF.

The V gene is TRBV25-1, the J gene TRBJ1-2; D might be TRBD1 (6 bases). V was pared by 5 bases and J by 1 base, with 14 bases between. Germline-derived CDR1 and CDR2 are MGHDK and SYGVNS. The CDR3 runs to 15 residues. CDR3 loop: CASSTRQELNYGYTF. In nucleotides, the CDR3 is TGTGCCAGCAGTACTCGACAGGAGCTTAACTATGGCTACACCTTC.

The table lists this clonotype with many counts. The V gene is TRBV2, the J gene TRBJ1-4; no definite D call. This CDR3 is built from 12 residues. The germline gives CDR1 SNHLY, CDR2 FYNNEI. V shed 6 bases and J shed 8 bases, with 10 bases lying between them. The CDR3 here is CASRRDGEKLFF. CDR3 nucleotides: TGTGCCAGCAGAAGAGATGGGGAAAAACTGTTTTTT.

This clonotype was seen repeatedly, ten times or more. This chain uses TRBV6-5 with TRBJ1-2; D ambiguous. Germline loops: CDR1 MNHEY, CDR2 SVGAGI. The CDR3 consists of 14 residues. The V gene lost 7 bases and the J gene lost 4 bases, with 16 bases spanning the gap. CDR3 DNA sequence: TGTGCCAGCAACGAACTCGGAAAGGGCTATGGCTACACCTTC. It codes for CASNELGKGYGYTF.

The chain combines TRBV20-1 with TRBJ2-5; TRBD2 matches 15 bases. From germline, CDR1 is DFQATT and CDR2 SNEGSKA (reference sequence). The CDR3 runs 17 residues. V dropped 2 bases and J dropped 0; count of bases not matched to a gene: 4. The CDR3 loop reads CSARSGLAGGHQETQYF. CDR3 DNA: TGCAGTGCTAGATCGGGACTAGCGGGAGGTCACCAAGAGACCCAGTACTTC.

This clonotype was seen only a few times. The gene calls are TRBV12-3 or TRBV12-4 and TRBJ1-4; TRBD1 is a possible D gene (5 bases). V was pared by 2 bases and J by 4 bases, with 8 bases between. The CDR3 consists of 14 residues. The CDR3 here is CASSLRGVNEKLFF. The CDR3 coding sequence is TGTGCCAGCAGTTTAAGAGGGGTTAATGAAAAACTGTTTTTT.

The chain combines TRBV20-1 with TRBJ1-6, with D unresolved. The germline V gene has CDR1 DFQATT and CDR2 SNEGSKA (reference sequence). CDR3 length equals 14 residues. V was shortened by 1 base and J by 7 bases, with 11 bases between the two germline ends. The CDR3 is CSARGPVRNSPLHF. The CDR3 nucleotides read TGCAGTGCTAGAGGTCCAGTTCGGAATTCACCCCTCCACTTT.

CDR3 in DNA: TGTGCCAGCCAATTGACTAGCGGTACCTACGAGCAGTACTTC. As protein: CASQLTSGTYEQYF. V and J are TRBV2 and TRBJ2-7, with 9 bases lining up with TRBD2. This CDR3 is 14 amino acids long. After removal of 8 bases from V and 2 bases from J, the junction contained 7 bases not matched to a gene. Germline V CDR1 and CDR2: SNHLY, FYNNEI.

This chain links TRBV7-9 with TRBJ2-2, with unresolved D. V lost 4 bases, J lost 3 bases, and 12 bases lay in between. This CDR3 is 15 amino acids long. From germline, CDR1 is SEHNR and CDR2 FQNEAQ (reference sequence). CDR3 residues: CASSSTGPYTGELFF. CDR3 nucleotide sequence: TGTGCCAGCAGCTCGACTGGGCCGTACACCGGGGAGCTGTTTTTT.

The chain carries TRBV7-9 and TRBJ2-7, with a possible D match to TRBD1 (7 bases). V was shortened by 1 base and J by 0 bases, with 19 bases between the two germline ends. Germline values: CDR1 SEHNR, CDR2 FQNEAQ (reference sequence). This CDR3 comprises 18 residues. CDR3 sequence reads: CASSLDAGGGDRSYEQYF. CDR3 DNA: TGTGCCAGCAGCTTAGATGCCGGAGGGGGCGATCGCTCCTACGAGCAGTACTTC.

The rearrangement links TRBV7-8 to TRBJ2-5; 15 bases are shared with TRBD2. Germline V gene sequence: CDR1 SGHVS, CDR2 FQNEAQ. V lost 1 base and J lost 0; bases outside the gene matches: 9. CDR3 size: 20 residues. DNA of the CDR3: TGTGCCAGCAGCTTAGGGACTAGCGGGAGGGCCGTAAAGTACCAAGAGACCCAGTACTTC. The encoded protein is CASSLGTSGRAVKYQETQYF. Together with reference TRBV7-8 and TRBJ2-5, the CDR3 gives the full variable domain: GAGVSQSPRYKVAKRGQDVALRCDPISGHVSLFWYQQALGQGPEFLTYFQNEAQLDKSGLPSDRFFAERPEGSVSTLKIQRTQQEDSAVYLCASSLGTSGRAVKYQETQYFGPGTRLLVL.

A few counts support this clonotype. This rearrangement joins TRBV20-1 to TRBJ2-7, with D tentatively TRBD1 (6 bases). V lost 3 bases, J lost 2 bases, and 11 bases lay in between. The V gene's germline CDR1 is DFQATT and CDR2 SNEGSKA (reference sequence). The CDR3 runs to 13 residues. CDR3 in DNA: TGCAGTGCTAGGCGAACAGGGACCTACGAGCAGTACTTC. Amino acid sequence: CSARRTGTYEQYF.

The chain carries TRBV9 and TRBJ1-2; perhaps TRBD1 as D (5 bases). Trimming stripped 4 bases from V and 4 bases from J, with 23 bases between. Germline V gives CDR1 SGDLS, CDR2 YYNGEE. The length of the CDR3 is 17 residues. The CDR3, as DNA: TGTGCCAGCAGCCCCAGTCCTGGGCAGGTGGGGGTCTATGGCTACACCTTC. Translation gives CASSPSPGQVGVYGYTF. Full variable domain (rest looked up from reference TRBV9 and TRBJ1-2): DSGVTQTPKHLITATGQRVTLRCSPRSGDLSVYWYQQSLDQGLQFLIQYYNGEERAKGNILERFSAQQFPDLHSELNLSSLELGDSALYFCASSPSPGQVGVYGYTFGSGTRLTVV.

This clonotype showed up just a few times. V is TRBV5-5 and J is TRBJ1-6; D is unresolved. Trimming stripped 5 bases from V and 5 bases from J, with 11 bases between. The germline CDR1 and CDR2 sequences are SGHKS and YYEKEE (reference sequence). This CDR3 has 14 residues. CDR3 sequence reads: CASRPEKDNSPLHF. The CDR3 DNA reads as TGTGCCAGCAGACCCGAGAAAGATAATTCACCCCTCCACTTT. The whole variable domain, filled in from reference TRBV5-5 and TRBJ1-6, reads DAGVTQSPTHLIKTRGQQVTLRCSPISGHKSVSWYQQVLGQGPQFIFQYYEKEERGRGNFPDRFSARQFPNYSSELNVNALLLGDSALYLCASRPEKDNSPLHFGNGTRLTVT.

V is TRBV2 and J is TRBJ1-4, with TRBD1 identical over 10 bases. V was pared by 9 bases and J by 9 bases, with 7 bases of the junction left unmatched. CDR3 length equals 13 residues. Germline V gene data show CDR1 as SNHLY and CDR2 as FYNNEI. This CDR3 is CASRGTGVKKLFF. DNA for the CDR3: TGTGCCAGTCGGGGGACAGGGGTAAAAAAACTGTTTTTT.